Shown below are 21 T cell receptor beta chains from a single sample sequenced in a study of blood T cell repertoires in COVID-19. Using immunoSEQ multiplex PCR, the repertoire was profiled, and TCRdb retains in-frame clones only, with some absent. The sample carries 250,000 to 300,000 clones, 88% recorded once. What was sequenced was peripheral blood. These receptors all come from a woman aged 30 to 39 with acute or convalescent COVID-19.

This chain uses TRBV7-2 with TRBJ1-2; 7 bases fit TRBD1. The germline V gene encodes CDR1 SGHTA and CDR2 FQGNSA. Trimming cost V 5 bases and J 8 bases; bases outside gene matches: 8. There are 13 residues in the CDR3. This chain's CDR3 is CASSQGQPWGYTF. CDR3 DNA: TGTGCCAGCAGCCAGGGACAGCCCTGGGGCTACACCTTC.

This chain connects TRBV6-2 or TRBV6-3 to TRBJ2-7; possibly TRBD1 for D (6 bases). The V end lost 6 bases, the J end lost 7 bases, and 19 bases lay between the germline ends. Germline CDR1 is MNHEY and CDR2 is SVGEGT. The CDR3 loop spans 14 amino acids. The CDR3 DNA sequence: TGTGCCAGCAGCCTGGGGGCGATAAAGAGGGAGCAGTACTTC. Protein product: CASSLGAIKREQYF.

V is TRBV5-8 and J is TRBJ2-2; D gene uncertain. The length of the CDR3 is 14 residues. The V end was cut by 1 base, the J end by 3 bases, with 7 bases between. The germline CDR1 and CDR2 sequences are SGHTS and YDEGEE. The CDR3 loop reads CASSLRFYTGELFF. CDR3 nucleotide sequence: TGTGCCAGCAGCTTGCGGTTTTACACCGGGGAGCTGTTTTTT. Looking up the rest from reference TRBV5-8 and TRBJ2-2 gives the full variable domain: EAGVTQSPTHLIKTRGQQATLRCSPISGHTSVYWYQQALGLGLQFLLWYDEGEERNRGNFPPRFSGRQFPNYSSELNVNALELEDSALYLCASSLRFYTGELFFGEGSRLTVL.

The chain recombines TRBV6-5 with TRBJ1-6; possible D gene TRBD1, 6 bases. Germline CDR1 is MNHEY and CDR2 is SVGAGI. The CDR3 sequence is 15 residues long. The ends were cut back, 6 bases at V and 3 bases at J, with 12 bases in the middle. The CDR3 coding sequence is TGTGCCAGCAGCGATAGGACAGACTATAATTCACCCCTCCACTTT. Protein: CASSDRTDYNSPLHF.

This chain uses TRBV5-5 with TRBJ2-7; the match to TRBD2 covers 8 bases. There are 14 residues in the CDR3. With V trimmed by 5 bases and J by 2 bases, 6 bases remained unmatched. Germline V lookup: CDR1 SGHKS, CDR2 YYEKEE (reference sequence). CDR3 sequence (DNA): TGTGCCAGCAGAACTTCGGGGGGGCCCTACGAGCAGTACTTC. Translation: CASRTSGGPYEQYF.

J is TRBJ2-1 and V is TRBV6-2 or TRBV6-3; TRBD2 aligns across 7 bases. Trimming at V came to 6 bases and at J to 3 bases, leaving 8 bases not matched to a gene. The length of the CDR3 is 15 residues. Germline V gene sequence: CDR1 MNHEY, CDR2 SVGEGT. The CDR3, as DNA: TGTGCCAGCAGCCTTCTAGCGGCAAGCTACAATGAGCAGTTCTTC. Translating it yields CASSLLAASYNEQFF.

The chain uses TRBV2 and TRBJ1-2; 7 positions agree with TRBD1. The germline V gene encodes CDR1 SNHLY and CDR2 FYNNEI. V trimming: 11 bases; J trimming: 8 bases; junction bases outside the gene matches: 17. The length of the CDR3 is 14 residues. The CDR3 DNA reads TGTGCCGGACGCCTCGACATGACAGGGAGAGGCTACACCTTC. Amino acid sequence: CAGRLDMTGRGYTF.

The chain has TRBV2 and TRBJ1-5; D is unresolved. V lost 2 bases and J 0 bases, leaving 14 bases between the germline ends. CDR1 and CDR2 (germline): SNHLY, FYNNEI. The CDR3 has 17 amino acids. CDR3: CASSELQTGYSNQPQHF. CDR3 sequence (DNA): TGTGCCAGCAGTGAACTTCAGACTGGATATAGCAATCAGCCCCAGCATTTT.

The J gene is TRBJ1-4, the V gene TRBV5-6, with 8 bases fitting TRBD1. The germline gives CDR1 SGHDT, CDR2 YYEEEE. The V gene end was trimmed by 4 bases and the J gene end by 11 bases; junction bases not matched to a gene: 10. The CDR3 contains 14 residues. The CDR3 region is CASSTGTGARKLFF. As DNA, the CDR3 is TGTGCCAGCAGCACCGGGACAGGCGCGAGGAAACTGTTTTTT.

V gene TRBV7-2 combines with J gene TRBJ2-1; 8 bases line up with TRBD2. Looked up from germline, CDR1 is SGHTA and CDR2 is FQGNSA. This CDR3 contains 16 residues. After removal of 1 base from V and 4 bases from J, the junction contained 6 bases not matched to a gene. This CDR3 reads CASSLVGGRIYNEQFF. In DNA, the CDR3 is TGTGCCAGCAGCTTAGTGGGCGGGAGGATTTACAATGAGCAGTTCTTC.

This chain uses TRBV6-2 or TRBV6-3 with TRBJ1-5, with 8 bases matching TRBD1. There are 15 residues in the CDR3. V lost 6 bases to trimming and J lost 2 bases; unmatched junction nucleotides: 6. Germline CDR1 is MNHEY and CDR2 is SVGEGT. CDR3 sequence: CASSSGGSGNQPQHF. For the CDR3, the DNA is TGTGCCAGCAGCTCAGGGGGCTCGGGCAATCAGCCCCAGCATTTT.

The gene calls are TRBV4-2 and TRBJ2-1; 8 positions match TRBD2. J gave up 4 bases and V 3 bases, and 8 bases lay outside the gene matches. This CDR3 has 16 residues. CDR1 and CDR2 from the germline V gene are LGHNA and YNFKEQ. CDR3 in DNA: TGTGCCAGCAGCCAGCGGGCGACTAGCGCATACAATGAGCAGTTCTTC. It yields the protein CASSQRATSAYNEQFF.

This chain joins TRBV2 and TRBJ2-1; D is uncertain. CDR3 length equals 12 residues. CDR1 and CDR2 (germline): SNHLY, FYNNEI. Trimming stripped 5 bases from V and 8 bases from J, with 10 bases between. DNA for the CDR3: TGTGCCAGCAGTTCAGCGACGGATGAGCAGTTCTTC. This sequence encodes CASSSATDEQFF.

The chain employs TRBV12-3 or TRBV12-4 and TRBJ2-1, with D perhaps TRBD2 (6 bases). Trimming left V 2 bases short and J 11 bases short, with 13 bases between. This CDR3 is built from 13 residues. CDR3 nucleotides: TGTGCCAGCAGTTTAAAATTGGCGGGACAGCAGTTCTTC. It codes for CASSLKLAGQQFF.

This clone has ten or more counts. The chain recombines TRBV20-1 with TRBJ2-1, with 10 bases fitting TRBD2. CDR3 size: 14 residues. Germline trimming cut 3 bases from V and 4 bases from J; bases unmatched to any gene: 3. CDR1 and CDR2 from the germline V gene are DFQATT and SNEGSKA (reference sequence). CDR3 in DNA: TGCAGTGCTAGTGGGACTAGCGATTACAATGAGCAGTTCTTC. It specifies CSASGTSDYNEQFF.

The chain is built from TRBV27 and TRBJ1-1; D is perhaps TRBD1 (6 bases). CDR1 and CDR2 (germline): MNHEY, SMNVEV (reference sequence). The CDR3 loop spans 17 amino acids. V lost 2 bases and J 4 bases, leaving 20 bases between the germline ends. For the CDR3, the DNA is TGTGCCAGCAGTTTACTCCCAACGACAGGAGAACGCACTGAAGCTTTCTTT. Protein sequence: CASSLLPTTGERTEAFF.

The rearrangement uses TRBV5-6 and TRBJ1-2, with D unresolved. Between the trimmed V and J ends, which lost 0 bases and 2 bases, there was a span of 11 bases. This CDR3 spans 15 amino acids. Germline V gene data show CDR1 as SGHDT and CDR2 as YYEEEE. The CDR3 protein is CASSLAGGLNYGYTF. In DNA, the CDR3 is TGTGCCAGCAGCTTGGCCGGAGGTCTGAACTATGGCTACACCTTC.

This clone was recorded once. This same CDR3 is encoded by further DNA sequences in the sample. The chain couples TRBV5-1 to TRBJ1-2; D is unclear. The V gene's germline CDR1 is SGHRS and CDR2 YFSETQ. V shed 2 bases and J shed 3 bases, with 8 bases lying between them. The CDR3 contains 13 residues. The CDR3 DNA reads as TGCGCCAGCAGCTTAACGGGAGACTATGGCTACACCTTC. This encodes CASSLTGDYGYTF.

The genes are TRBV6-5 and TRBJ2-7; 9 positions agree with TRBD1. This CDR3 is built from 14 residues. The ends lost 7 bases at V and 3 bases at J; junction bases unmatched: 7. Germline CDR1 and CDR2: MNHEY and SVGAGI. The CDR3 DNA reads TGTGCCAGCACTTCCGGGACAGGGTACTACGAGCAGTACTTC. It codes for CASTSGTGYYEQYF.

The CDR3, as DNA: TGTGCCAGTAGCCTGGGACTAGCGGGATCCAACGAGCAGTACTTC. Translating gives CASSLGLAGSNEQYF. V and J are TRBV19 and TRBJ2-7, with 13 positions matching TRBD2. CDR1 is LNHDA and CDR2 is SQIVND in the germline V gene (reference sequence). V lost 6 bases and J lost 5; bases outside the gene matches: 7. This CDR3 contains 15 residues.

This clone was found a few times. V gene TRBV3-1 (or the pseudogene TRBV3-2) combines with J gene TRBJ1-1; tentative D call: TRBD1 (5 bases). This CDR3 is 15 amino acids long. Germline V gene data show CDR1 as LGHDT and CDR2 as YNNKEL (reference sequence). Trimming removed 0 bases at V and 3 bases at J, with 11 bases between. The CDR3 coding sequence is TGTGCCAGCAGCCAAGACCGAAACAGGTACACTGAAGCTTTCTTT. Amino acid sequence: CASSQDRNRYTEAFF.